This T cell receptor beta chain was identified in a study of cytomegalovirus exposure and HLA in healthy donors (dated by TCRdb to about 2017). Background on the whole study: An earlier analysis of roughly 630 of the donors reported roughly 300 Gb of sequence data and roughly 100 million unique TCR beta sequences from roughly 180 million T cells. All discovery cohort repertoires had been generated using a single sequencing platform. About 280 gigabases of sequencing data and around 85 million unique TCR sequences made up an early release that covered nearly 650 HLA-typed donors. The number of donors typed differed by locus, with 629-630 for A, B, C, DRB1 and DQB1, around 560 for DQA1, 600 to 610 for DPA1, and under 490 for DPB1. A later analysis re-examined previously published TCR beta repertoires from more than 650 donors and added high-resolution HLA genotyping to investigate patterns of TCR occurrence. Using immunosequencing, the study profiled T cell repertoires from 666 subjects and related those repertoires to cytomegalovirus serostatus. Among 398 genotyped donors of the cohort, an average of roughly 240,000 unique TCR beta nucleotide sequences were sequenced per donor, 15% to 20% of them non-productive. An earlier analysis of roughly 580 of the donors used high-throughput TCR beta sequencing to judge whether each TCR beta V gene segment behaved as functional or pseudogenic. Genome-wide SNP genotypes for about 55% of the 666 donors were used in a later genetic analysis, which treated that subset as a discovery cohort. Roughly 5 DR-DQ haplotypes were handled as single units for association and clustering, since linkage in the cohort was strong. Of the approximately 400 genotyped donors, approximately 83% fell in the genetic ancestry cluster associated with self-reported Caucasian donors. The study aimed to test whether signatures of past pathogen exposure could be identified by cataloging public T cell receptors. Both class I and class II loci were covered by HLA typing, at four-digit resolution. Along with the roughly 670-subject first cohort, a separate validation cohort of 120 different subjects was used. Rather than using new phenotypic data, the later analysis identified candidate immune exposures from TCR beta sequences and from how often those sequences occurred across donors. The study combined high-throughput TCR immunosequencing, statistical association of individual TCRs with disease status, and machine learning to predict cytomegalovirus infection status. Donor age, sex, ethnicity and CMV serostatus were compiled alongside the repertoire data. On the study overall, not on this receptor specifically: The study listed 164 TCR beta chains as associated with cytomegalovirus. Because counts were too low, around 17 rarely observed V segments, including chromosome 9 orphons, were left out of the earlier analysis of some 600 of the donors. Correlated functional status among segregating V segments might be attributable to linkage disequilibrium, but an unknown experimental factor could not be ruled out. Assigning TCR associations to individual alleles was difficult when HLA alleles, especially DR and DQ, strongly co-occurred. Specific HLA alleles were associated with about 17,000 TCR beta sequences at a false discovery rate of 0.05 in a later analysis. Most TCR sequences were seen in very few donors, while some public TCRs were found in many individuals. In vitro tests confirmed that a few of the cytomegalovirus-associated TCR beta chains recognize cytomegalovirus antigens. Presence/absence analyses assumed roughly uniform sequencing depth across donors, an assumption that may not hold. Most CMV-associated TCR beta chains appeared to be HLA-restricted in a later analysis, and the HLA associations seemed to be driven largely by CMV exposure. A further reported finding was that TCR beta sequences accurately predicted the HLA-A and HLA-B alleles for most subjects in the first cohort. Immune exposure information for the cohort was limited to CMV serostatus. According to a later genetic analysis, donors in an Asian-associated ancestry cluster had fewer N-insertions in productive TCRs than the roughly 660-donor mean. An association between a missense DCLRE1C variant and V-gene and J-gene trimming of TCR beta chains was found in a later genetic analysis and replicated in an independent cohort. In an earlier analysis of some 500 of the donors, most TCR beta V segments appeared in productive rearrangements about 90% or about 30% of the time, broadly matching IMGT annotations. According to a later analysis, parvovirus B19, influenza, CMV and Epstein-Barr virus appeared linked to several top co-occurrence clusters. A group of highly shared sequence variants was considered likely to be a technical artifact of the sequencing pipeline. Because some donors lacked HLA typing at each locus, the association tests relied only on the typed subset. The authors suggested that the approach could potentially be extended to other disease states and immunological phenotypes. In a later analysis, TCR association rates were found to vary across HLA loci, with the most associated TCRs seen for DRB1 alleles and the fewest for HLA-C alleles. A later analysis found that HLA-associated TCR beta chains were more clonally expanded and had lower generation probabilities than equally common non-associated chains. Only TCR beta chains were sequenced in this cohort, and the absence of alpha or paired-chain data limited detectable features. Cytomegalovirus status was reported to be diagnosed by the classifier with high specificity and sensitivity in both the original and validation cohorts. Some IMGT-functional V segments, including TRBV6-2 and TRBV6-3, could not be told apart with the 87-base-pair reads, so those segments were excluded.

The library was generated by the immunoSEQ multiplex PCR assay. For the multiplex PCR, a mixture combining 60 forward primers for TCR Vbeta segments and 13 reverse primers for TCR Jbeta segments was used. Amplification of the CDR3 region of rearranged TCR beta genes was performed with a multiplex PCR assay on genomic DNA. Amplified TCR beta libraries were sequenced as 87-base-pair reads on the Illumina HiSeq System. The original pipeline was this. In a later analysis, tens of millions of unique TCR beta chains were counted across the 650 to 700 repertoires, and roughly 11 million of these chains were shared by at least two donors. Raw reads were error-corrected and collapsed into unique sequences by a nearest-neighbor algorithm in which closely related sequences were merged to remove PCR and sequencing errors. V, D and J gene segments were assigned by aligning CDR3 sequences to IMGT reference sequences. For a sequence to be retained, a match of at least six nucleotides was required to both a V gene segment and a J gene segment. Rearrangements were classified as productive when the CDR3 lacked stop codons and remained in frame with V and J, and all other rearrangements were classified as non-productive. CDR3 was defined according to IMGT convention as the region running from the second conserved V-encoded cysteine to the conserved J-encoded phenylalanine. The earlier analysis of about 530 of the donors excluded any sequence lacking an unambiguous match to a single V gene segment. In an earlier analysis of 500 to 750 of the donors, V segments were called functional above 56.7% productive rearrangements and were called segregating when the between-donor standard deviation exceeded 5%. A statistical classification framework was developed to diagnose cytomegalovirus status using the catalog of TCR beta chain sequences. In a later analysis, TCR nucleotide sequences were compared against IMGT/GENE-DB human TR gene sequences so that V and J genes could be assigned. In a later analysis, CDR3 sequences and most-parsimonious VDJ recombination scenarios were assigned using the TCRdist pipeline. In a later analysis, each TCR beta chain was defined by its CDR3 amino acid sequence together with its V-gene family, and reads lacking a unique V-gene family were excluded. In a later analysis, 550 to 650 highly shared, low-generation-probability nucleotide sequences were removed to address suspected cross-contamination and a sequencing artifact. For each public chain, a later analysis derived a clonal expansion index from normalized ranks of inferred template counts within each repertoire. In a later analysis, generation probabilities were computed using a VDJ recombination model fitted to out-of-frame rearrangements, and the results were checked against IGoR. Hypergeometric tests were used in a later analysis to score TCR-TCR, TCR-HLA and TCR-CMV co-occurrence, with a repertoire-size bias correction applied to the TCR pairs. A later analysis estimated false discovery rates by permuting HLA or CMV assignments 20 times. In a later analysis, co-occurring TCRs were grouped using DBSCAN, with TCRdist sequence similarity added in when clustering inside HLA-allele-positive subsets. For co-occurrence clustering, repertoires with fewer than 30,000 or more than 120,000 public chains were excluded, along with 5 or 6 repertoires with anomalous nucleotide sharing. This immuneACCESS table, as held by TCRdb, lists in-frame sequences with V and J called but not all clones. Of the missing ones, under half trace to an unresolved V gene in checked studies; the others have no known cause. The DNA was the basis for D and trimming; V, J and clone size are from that table. Within this sample are under 200,000 clones, with approximately 79% of them counted one time only. About 2% of the sample goes to the ten largest clones.

A single count supports this clone. Its target antigen remains unknown. Per-nucleotide qualities are absent, and no much larger clonotype sits a single base away. The cohort consisted of hundreds of healthy bone marrow donors. At the time of sampling, every cohort member was nominally healthy, though immune exposures that went unrecorded were likely present. The donor was CMV seronegative and was included in the group of about 350 seronegative cohort members. A peripheral blood sample was collected from each donor, and TCR beta sequencing was performed on peripheral blood mononuclear cells. The Qiagen DNeasy Blood Extraction Kit was used to extract genomic DNA from the blood cell samples. There are 17 amino acids in the CDR3, from cysteine to phenylalanine inclusive. The sequence is cut down to CDR3 DNA, 51 bases in frame from base 1. V and J are trimmed by 2 bases and 7 bases, and the gene matches miss 8 bases of the junction. CDR1 and CDR2, looked up from the germline V gene, are ENHRY and SYGVKD.

Sequenced: PBMCs. The chain employs TRBV10-3 and TRBJ2-5, with 15 central nucleotides matching TRBD2. The sequence came from a male donor in good health and CMV-seronegative. The CDR3 protein is CAISEIGLAGGPGTQYF. The base sequence is TGTGCCATCAGTGAGATCGGACTAGCGGGGGGGCCCGGGACCCAGTACTTC.